This TCR beta chain emerged from a study of patients and donors after allogeneic stem cell transplantation. The CDR3 runs 14 residues. Germline V gene sequence: CDR1 LNHNV, CDR2 YYDKDF (reference sequence). V was clipped by 5 bases and J by 3 bases; unmatched bases: 5. One entry per CDR3 protein results from TCRdb running MiXCR on the RT-PCR reads. Of roughly 250,000 distinct CDR3 sequences listed, 13% to 15% are singletons. The sequence came from a human donor who was either an allogeneic HSCT recipient or a stem cell or donor lymphocyte infusion donor (not recorded which). It is not recorded whose cells these are; they may come from a transplant donor. Sequencing used blood, either unsorted or a sorted T cell fraction (not recorded which). This chain links TRBV15 with TRBJ2-5, with 8 nucleotides matching TRBD1. This CDR3 is CATSPQDREETQYF. The CDR3 DNA reads as TGTGCCACCAGCCCTCAGGACAGGGAAGAGACCCAGTACTTC.